The 28 T cell receptor beta chains reported below all come from one sample, sequenced in a study of T cell responses to AZD1222 COVID-19 vaccine. Repertoires were generated with immunoSEQ multiplex PCR, while TCRdb's copy carries only in-frame clones and drops some. The data contain about 110,000 clones, about 91% of them singletons. Sequenced material: peripheral blood, taken on day 0 of AZD1222 vaccination. Source of these receptors: an adult in good health.

The chain has TRBV4-2 and TRBJ2-5, with 7 bases matching TRBD2. CDR3 length equals 14 residues. V shed 4 bases, J shed 5 bases, and the junction held 7 bases outside the gene matches. Germline CDR1 reads LGHNA; CDR2 reads YNFKEQ. CDR3 residues: CASSPPAGMETQYF. The CDR3 DNA follows: TGTGCCAGCAGCCCCCCAGCGGGGATGGAGACCCAGTACTTC.

The chain carries TRBV15 and TRBJ2-5; D gene ambiguous. The CDR3 extends over 14 amino acids. Trimming took off 0 bases at V and 2 bases at J, with 7 bases between the two ends. Per germline, CDR1 LNHNV and CDR2 YYDKDF (reference sequence). The CDR3 DNA reads TGTGCCACCAGCAGAGATCTAGGACAAGAGACCCAGTACTTC. It is translated as CATSRDLGQETQYF.

This clone has just one count. The gene calls are TRBV4-1 and TRBJ2-1; D uncertain. Germline lookup yields CDR1 MGHRA and CDR2 YSYEKL. The ends were cut back, 0 bases at V and 3 bases at J, with 12 bases in the middle. The CDR3 has 16 residues. The CDR3 spells CASSQDFGIVYNEQFF. CDR3 bases: TGCGCCAGCAGCCAAGATTTCGGAATAGTCTACAATGAGCAGTTCTTC.

V is TRBV6-5 and J is TRBJ2-3; either TRBD1 or TRBD2 may supply D (5 bases each). Per germline, CDR1 MNHEY and CDR2 SVGAGI. The CDR3 is made up of 13 amino acids. V gave up 5 bases and J gave up 3 bases, with 9 bases separating them. CDR3 sequence (DNA): TGTGCCAGCAGTCCAGGGAGTACAGATACGCAGTATTTT. It yields the protein CASSPGSTDTQYF.

The chain recombines TRBV11-3 with TRBJ2-5; 7 bases match TRBD2. The CDR3 sequence is 15 residues long. The V gene's germline CDR1 is SGHNT and CDR2 YENEEA. V lost 3 bases, J lost 5 bases, and 9 bases stayed unmatched. The CDR3 sequence is CASSFSAGVWETQYF. The CDR3 coding sequence is TGTGCCAGCAGCTTCTCCGCGGGGGTTTGGGAGACCCAGTACTTC.

CDR3 sequence (DNA): TGTGCCAGTAGTATCAGAAGGAGGCGGGAGGTTGCTGGGGCCAACGTCCTGACTTTC. Protein product: CASSIRRRREVAGANVLTF. The rearrangement uses TRBV19 and TRBJ2-6; TRBD2 matches at 8 bases. The CDR3 length is 19 residues. The ends lost 3 bases at V and 2 bases at J; junction bases unmatched: 12. Per germline, CDR1 LNHDA and CDR2 SQIVND (reference sequence).

Details on this clone: Other DNA sequences in the same sample also yield this CDR3. CDR3 in amino acids: CASSYGGGYGYTF. The CDR3 DNA reads as TGTGCCAGCAGTTACGGGGGTGGCTATGGCTACACCTTC. V usage is TRBV6-5 and J usage is TRBJ1-2; tentative D call: TRBD1 (5 bases). Germline V gene lookup returns CDR1 MNHEY and CDR2 SVGAGI. Trimming took 2 bases from V and 4 from J, leaving 8 bases between them. The CDR3 has 13 amino acids.

This chain uses TRBV3-1 (or the pseudogene TRBV3-2) with TRBJ1-2; tentatively, D is TRBD1 (6 bases). Deletions cut 1 base from V and 3 bases from J, with 12 bases between. Germline V gene lookup returns CDR1 LGHDT and CDR2 YNNKEL (reference sequence). CDR3 size: 15 residues. The CDR3 sequence: CASSQAGGVYYGYTF. Here the CDR3 DNA reads TGTGCCAGCAGCCAAGCGGGGGGCGTTTACTATGGCTACACCTTC.

The genes are TRBV10-3 and TRBJ1-5; 7 nucleotides line up with TRBD1. Losses at the gene ends were 10 bases for V and 0 bases for J; bases not matched to a gene: 3. Germline lookup yields CDR1 ENHRY and CDR2 SYGVKD. The CDR3 is 13 amino acids. CDR3 in amino acids: CATQGVSNQPQHF. The DNA of the CDR3 is TGTGCCACTCAGGGGGTTAGCAATCAGCCCCAGCATTTT.

The chain is built from TRBV4-3 and TRBJ1-1, with D maybe TRBD1 (5 bases). Germline V gene data show CDR1 as LGHNA and CDR2 as YSLEER. V gave up 4 bases and J gave up 7 bases, with 19 bases separating them. This CDR3 contains 15 residues. The CDR3 region has the DNA TGCGCCAGCAGCCCCTCCGGGGCGGGGGGATTTGAAGCTTTCTTT. Protein product: CASSPSGAGGFEAFF.

This clone was found once. The chain couples TRBV5-1 to TRBJ2-1; perhaps TRBD2 as D (5 bases). V was clipped by 1 base and J by 7 bases, with 12 bases between them. Germline CDR1 SGHRS, CDR2 YFSETQ. The CDR3 has 14 amino acids. CDR3 coding DNA: TGCGCCAGCAGCTTGCTTCCTAGCAGTAATGAGCAGTTCTTC. This encodes CASSLLPSSNEQFF.

This clone is a singleton in its sample. The gene calls are TRBV6-5 and TRBJ1-2, with D perhaps TRBD1 (5 bases). The V and J ends lost 4 bases and 6 bases respectively, with 12 bases between them. The CDR3 contains 13 residues. Germline V CDR1 and CDR2: MNHEY, SVGAGI. The chain's CDR3 is CASSSGTLNGYTF. The DNA for the CDR3 is TGTGCCAGCAGTTCCGGGACTCTGAATGGCTACACCTTC.

The chain employs TRBV29-1 and TRBJ1-2, with D uncertain. The CDR3 has 12 amino acids. Germline CDR1 reads SQVTM; CDR2 reads ANQGSEA. V was shortened by 4 bases and J by 2 bases, with 8 bases between the two germline ends. The CDR3 is CSVGGSNYGYTF. The DNA of the CDR3 is TGCAGCGTTGGTGGCTCCAACTATGGCTACACCTTC.

Comment on this clone: The identical CDR3 is also encoded by other nucleotide sequences in the sample. The chain recombines TRBV5-1 with TRBJ2-5; D call uncertain. The length of the CDR3 is 14 residues. The germline V gene encodes CDR1 SGHRS and CDR2 YFSETQ. V shed 0 bases and J shed 1 base, with 7 bases lying between them. In DNA form, the CDR3 reads TGCGCCAGCAGCTTGGAACGGCTCCAAGAGACCCAGTACTTC. Its protein is CASSLERLQETQYF.

The chain carries TRBV7-8 and TRBJ2-7; 10 nucleotides line up with TRBD1. This CDR3 comprises 13 residues. The V gene end was trimmed by 5 bases and the J gene end by 5 bases; junction bases not matched to a gene: 3. CDR1 and CDR2 (germline): SGHVS, FQNEAQ. The CDR3 DNA is TGTGCCAGCAGCAGGGACAGGGGAGACGAGCAGTACTTC. It codes for CASSRDRGDEQYF.

The chain couples TRBV5-6 to TRBJ1-6; no firm D call. Trimming shortened V by 3 bases and J by 12 bases, and 16 bases separated the two germline ends. This CDR3 comprises 14 residues. Germline values: CDR1 SGHDT, CDR2 YYEEEE. CDR3 residues: CASSSFQTEEPLHF. The DNA of the CDR3 is TGTGCCAGCAGCTCTTTCCAAACGGAGGAACCCCTCCACTTT.

The chain has TRBV4-1 and TRBJ1-2; 7 nucleotides agree with TRBD1. Germline V gene data show CDR1 as MGHRA and CDR2 as YSYEKL. The CDR3 spans 14 residues. The V and J ends lost 3 bases and 7 bases, in that order; junction bases with no gene match: 8. This CDR3 is CASSHIGQVPGYTF. DNA for the CDR3: TGCGCCAGCAGCCATATCGGACAGGTTCCTGGCTACACCTTC.

The V and J genes are TRBV18 and TRBJ1-1; 8 bases are shared with TRBD1. CDR1 and CDR2 from the germline V gene are KGHSH and LQKENI. The CDR3 extends over 14 amino acids. After removal of 6 bases from V and 5 bases from J, the junction contained 8 bases not matched to a gene. This CDR3 reads CASSQGASITEAFF. CDR3 nucleotide sequence: TGTGCCAGCTCCCAGGGGGCCAGTATTACTGAAGCTTTCTTT.

This clone was counted a few times. This CDR3 is CASTISRGGAYYGYTF. CDR3 nucleotides: TGTGCCAGTACTATTTCCCGCGGGGGCGCGTACTATGGCTACACCTTC. J is TRBJ1-2 and V is TRBV19; maybe TRBD1 (6 bases). This CDR3 is built from 16 residues. Looked up from germline, CDR1 is LNHDA and CDR2 is SQIVND (reference sequence). Trimming stripped 7 bases from V and 3 bases from J, with 21 bases between.

The chain combines TRBV5-8 with TRBJ1-1; D call uncertain. Trimming stripped 1 base from V and 4 bases from J, with 8 bases between. There are 13 residues in the CDR3. CDR1 and CDR2 (germline): SGHTS, YDEGEE. The chain's CDR3 is CASSLWGITEAFF. DNA for the CDR3: TGTGCCAGCAGCTTGTGGGGAATCACTGAAGCTTTCTTT.

The gene calls are TRBV2 and TRBJ1-5; D call uncertain. CDR1 and CDR2 (germline): SNHLY, FYNNEI. The CDR3 spans 13 residues. Trimming took off 4 bases at V and 4 bases at J, with 8 bases between the two ends. CDR3 nucleotide sequence: TGTGCCAGCAGTGTTGCGGGTAATCAGCCCCAGCATTTT. Amino acid sequence: CASSVAGNQPQHF.

The rearrangement joins TRBV7-8 to TRBJ1-3, with D possibly TRBD1 on 6 matching bases. The CDR3 has 17 residues. V gave up 2 bases and J gave up 0 bases, with 14 bases separating them. Germline loops: CDR1 SGHVS, CDR2 FQNEAQ. CDR3 residues: CASSLSNRAFSGNTIYF. CDR3 bases: TGTGCCAGCAGCTTATCAAACAGGGCCTTCTCTGGAAACACCATATATTTT. Full variable domain (missing parts from reference TRBV7-8 and TRBJ1-3): GAGVSQSPRYKVAKRGQDVALRCDPISGHVSLFWYQQALGQGPEFLTYFQNEAQLDKSGLPSDRFFAERPEGSVSTLKIQRTQQEDSAVYLCASSLSNRAFSGNTIYFGEGSWLTVV.

In this sample, this clone turned up once. The genes are TRBV5-6 and TRBJ1-4; D not certain. Germline CDR1 is SGHDT and CDR2 is YYEEEE. V lost 2 bases and J lost 6, with 11 bases in between. The CDR3 covers 14 residues. This CDR3 reads CASSFGHGDEKLFF. In nucleotides, the CDR3 is TGTGCCAGCAGCTTTGGGCATGGGGATGAAAAACTGTTTTTT.

The J gene is TRBJ1-2, the V gene TRBV6-5; TRBD1 aligns across 7 bases. The CDR3 is made up of 13 amino acids. After removal of 6 bases from V and 7 bases from J, the junction contained 8 bases not matched to a gene. CDR1 MNHEY and CDR2 SVGAGI come from the germline V gene. CDR3 in DNA: TGTGCCAGCAGCTTGCAGGGGGTGTTTGGCTACACCTTC. Amino acids: CASSLQGVFGYTF.

This clone was detected only a few times. This chain joins TRBV30 and TRBJ2-7; no clear D. Germline lookup yields CDR1 GTSNPN and CDR2 SVGIG (reference sequence). V gave up 2 bases and J gave up 1 base, with 6 bases separating them. The CDR3 has 12 amino acids. The CDR3 loop reads CAWSHGSYEQYF. In DNA, the CDR3 is TGTGCCTGGAGTCACGGATCCTACGAGCAGTACTTC.

The genes are TRBV5-1 and TRBJ1-5, with 7 bases lining up with TRBD1. The CDR3 totals 14 residues. V was clipped by 3 bases and J by 6 bases; unmatched bases: 6. Germline loops: CDR1 SGHRS, CDR2 YFSETQ. The CDR3: CASSSRQGGQPQHF. CDR3 bases: TGCGCCAGCAGCTCTCGACAGGGAGGTCAGCCCCAGCATTTT.

V and J are TRBV19 and TRBJ1-1, with 8 bases lining up with TRBD1. CDR3 size: 16 residues. The germline V gene encodes CDR1 LNHDA and CDR2 SQIVND (reference sequence). J was trimmed by 4 bases and V by 10 bases; bases with no gene match: 17. CDR3 in amino acids: CATSFLAGGKSTEAFF. The CDR3 nucleotides are TGTGCCACCTCGTTCTTGGCAGGGGGCAAGAGCACTGAAGCTTTCTTT. Together with reference TRBV19 and TRBJ1-1, the CDR3 gives the full variable domain: DGGITQSPKYLFRKEGQNVTLSCEQNLNHDAMYWYRQDPGQGLRLIYYSQIVNDFQKGDIAEGYSVSREKKESFPLTVTSAQKNPTAFYLCATSFLAGGKSTEAFFGQGTRLTVV.

This clone has a single count. V gene TRBV10-3 combines with J gene TRBJ1-2; D remains unclear. Germline V gives CDR1 ENHRY, CDR2 SYGVKD. The V end was cut by 11 bases, the J end by 8 bases, with 9 bases between. The CDR3 totals 9 residues. Here the CDR3 DNA reads TGTGCCGCCTTTGGGGGCTACACCTTC. Amino acid sequence: CAAFGGYTF.